Below are 9 T cell receptor beta chains sequenced from a single sample in a study of kidney transplant recipient with SARS-CoV-2 infection. TCRdb re-called the reads through MiXCR, storing one row per CDR3 protein. Among about 250,000 distinct CDR3 sequences, roughly 26% were seen once, and the ten largest hold nearly 7.5%. The source was a blood sample, collected at baseline and on approximately day 120 from a kidney transplant recipient. The origin of the receptors is a male patient aged 25-45 years who had COVID-19 and was a kidney transplant recipient. T cells may partly derive from the graft donor.

This clonotype showed up many times. The V and J genes are TRBV11-2 and TRBJ1-2; D is unresolved. Trimming cost V 5 bases and J 4 bases, with 23 bases left between them. Germline loops: CDR1 SGHAT, CDR2 FQNNGV. The CDR3 length is 17 residues. The CDR3 loop reads CASSRGKTSRKTYGYTF. As DNA, the CDR3 is TGTGCCAGCAGCAGAGGAAAAACAAGCAGAAAGACCTATGGCTACACCTTC.

At least ten counts were recorded for this clonotype. This chain connects TRBV7-3 to TRBJ2-5, with D maybe TRBD2 (5 bases). The CDR3 is made up of 17 amino acids. Germline lookup yields CDR1 SGHTA and CDR2 FQGTGA. Trimming removed 1 base at V and 1 base at J, with 16 bases between. DNA of the CDR3: TGTGCCAGCAGCTTAAGGTTAAGCGGCGACTCCCAAGAGACCCAGTACTTC. Encoded protein: CASSLRLSGDSQETQYF.

This clonotype appeared many times. The rearrangement links TRBV19 to TRBJ2-1; possibly TRBD1 or TRBD2 for D (7 bases each). CDR1 is LNHDA, CDR2 SQIVND, per germline (reference sequence). This CDR3 has 16 residues. Deletions cut 0 bases from V and 4 bases from J, with 13 bases between. Written as DNA, the CDR3 is TGTGCCAGTAGTATAGATGCCAGGGGGGGATACAATGAGCAGTTCTTC. Translation gives CASSIDARGGYNEQFF.

There are many counts of this clonotype. The gene calls are TRBV28 and TRBJ1-6; D unresolved. The germline gives CDR1 MDHEN, CDR2 SYDVKM. The CDR3 is made up of 13 amino acids. The ends were cut back, 2 bases at V and 3 bases at J, with 2 bases in the middle. The CDR3 loop reads CASSLDYNSPLHF. The CDR3 nucleotides read TGTGCCAGCAGTTTAGACTATAATTCACCCCTCCACTTT.

This clonotype occurred a few times. A read error may explain this, as a much larger clone is one base away. The rearrangement uses TRBV12-3 or TRBV12-4 and TRBJ1-2, with a tentative D call TRBD1 (6 bases). The V end was cut by 8 bases, the J end by 8 bases, with 24 bases between. The CDR3 totals 15 residues. CDR3: CASAYGGGAQGGYTF. The CDR3, as DNA: TGTGCCAGCGCTTACGGCGGGGGGGCGCAAGGGGGCTACACCTTC.

This clonotype has at least ten counts. The rearrangement uses TRBV6-5 and TRBJ2-7; 9 bases map to TRBD1. This CDR3 contains 14 residues. V lost 6 bases to trimming and J lost 6 bases; unmatched junction nucleotides: 9. Germline lookup yields CDR1 MNHEY and CDR2 SVGAGI. The CDR3 protein is CASRTGTGYPEQYF. As DNA, the CDR3 is TGTGCCAGCAGGACCGGGACAGGGTACCCCGAGCAGTACTTC.

This clonotype was counted at least ten times. The chain employs TRBV5-4 and TRBJ2-5; 9 positions match TRBD2. Germline V gene sequence: CDR1 SGHNT, CDR2 YYREEE (reference sequence). CDR3 length: 14 amino acids. The J segment lost 9 bases and the V segment lost 4 bases, leaving 10 bases of the junction unmatched. The CDR3 DNA follows: TGTGCCAGCAGCACCCCGGGACTAGCAGTCGCCCAGTACTTC. Translation: CASSTPGLAVAQYF. Full variable domain (rest looked up from reference TRBV5-4 and TRBJ2-5): ETGVTQSPTHLIKTRGQQVTLRCSSQSGHNTVSWYQQALGQGPQFIFQYYREEENGRGNFPPRFSGLQFPNYSSELNVNALELDDSALYLCASSTPGLAVAQYFGPGTRLLVL.

This clonotype has more than one count but fewer than ten. This chain links TRBV20-1 with TRBJ2-7, with 7 positions matching TRBD2. The CDR3 spans 15 residues. V lost 0 bases to trimming and J lost 6 bases; unmatched junction nucleotides: 11. Germline V gene sequence: CDR1 DFQATT, CDR2 SNEGSKA (reference sequence). The CDR3 loop is CSARDATSAIGEQYF. The CDR3 DNA follows: TGCAGTGCTAGAGATGCAACTAGCGCCATCGGCGAGCAGTACTTC.

This clonotype was counted many times. The chain links TRBV19 to TRBJ1-6; D is uncertain. Deletions cut 7 bases from V and 10 bases from J, with 14 bases between. This CDR3 is 13 amino acids long. From germline, CDR1 is LNHDA and CDR2 SQIVND (reference sequence). CDR3 in amino acids: CASKPQEGSPLHF. In nucleotides, the CDR3 is TGTGCCAGTAAGCCCCAGGAAGGGTCACCCCTCCACTTT.